The sequence of this TCR beta chain was determined in a study of blood T cells in healthy people across ages. Study information: Researchers report that template switching captured about one barcoded beta molecule per two T cells.

With a J-beta primer mix and a sample-barcoded 5' primer, a second PCR ran about 6 to 11 cycles. MiXCR, run by TCRdb on the 5' RACE reads, gives a single entry per CDR3 protein. The repertoire has roughly 860,000 distinct CDR3 sequences, 62% of them found once; the top ten carry roughly a quarter. This CDR3 comprises 13 residues. V was clipped by 6 bases and J by 7 bases, with 13 bases between them. Germline-derived CDR1 and CDR2 are MNHEY and SMNVEV (reference sequence). This clonotype came up once. Antigen unknown. Study observations and caveats: Donor CMV status was unknown, possibly confounding expanded clonotype changes. Whereas aged donors had fewer naive CD4+ cells, long-lived donors had more of them and higher diversity.

V is TRBV27 and J is TRBJ1-5, with a tentative D call TRBD1 (6 bases). The sample taken for sequencing was blood. The receptor comes from a man aged 25-40 years in good health. The CDR3 nucleotides are TGTGCCAGCAGGTGGGGGCCTGAGCAGCCCCAGCATTTT. Translated, it gives CASRWGPEQPQHF.